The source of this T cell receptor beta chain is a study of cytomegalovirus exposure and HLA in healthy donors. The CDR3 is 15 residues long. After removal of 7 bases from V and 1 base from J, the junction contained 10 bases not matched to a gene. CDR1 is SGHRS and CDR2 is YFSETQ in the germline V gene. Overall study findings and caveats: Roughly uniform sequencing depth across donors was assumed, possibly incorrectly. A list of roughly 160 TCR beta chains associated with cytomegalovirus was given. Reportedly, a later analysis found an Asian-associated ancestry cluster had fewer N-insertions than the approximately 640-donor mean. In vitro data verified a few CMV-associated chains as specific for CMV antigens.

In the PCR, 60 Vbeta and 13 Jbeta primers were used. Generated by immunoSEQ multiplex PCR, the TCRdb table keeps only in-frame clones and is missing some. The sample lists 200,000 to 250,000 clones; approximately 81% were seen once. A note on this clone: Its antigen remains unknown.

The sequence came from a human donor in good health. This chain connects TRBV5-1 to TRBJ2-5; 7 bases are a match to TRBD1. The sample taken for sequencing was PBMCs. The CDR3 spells CASHPIPGGQETQYF. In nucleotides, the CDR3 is TGCGCCAGCCACCCCATTCCAGGGGGCCAAGAGACCCAGTACTTC.